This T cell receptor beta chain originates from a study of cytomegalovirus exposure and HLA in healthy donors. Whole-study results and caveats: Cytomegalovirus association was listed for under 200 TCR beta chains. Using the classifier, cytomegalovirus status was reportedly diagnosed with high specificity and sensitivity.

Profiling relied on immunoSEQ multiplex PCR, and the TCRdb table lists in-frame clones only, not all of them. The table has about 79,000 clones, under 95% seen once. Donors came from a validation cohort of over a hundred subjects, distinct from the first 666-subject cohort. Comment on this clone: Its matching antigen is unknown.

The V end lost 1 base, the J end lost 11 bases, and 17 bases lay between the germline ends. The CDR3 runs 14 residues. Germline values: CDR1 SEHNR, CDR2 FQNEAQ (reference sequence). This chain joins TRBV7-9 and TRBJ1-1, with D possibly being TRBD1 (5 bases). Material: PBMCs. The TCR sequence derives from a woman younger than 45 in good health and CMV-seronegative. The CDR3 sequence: CASSLVRDSWGAFF. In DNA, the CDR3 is TGTGCCAGCAGCTTAGTGCGGGACTCCTGGGGCGCTTTCTTT.